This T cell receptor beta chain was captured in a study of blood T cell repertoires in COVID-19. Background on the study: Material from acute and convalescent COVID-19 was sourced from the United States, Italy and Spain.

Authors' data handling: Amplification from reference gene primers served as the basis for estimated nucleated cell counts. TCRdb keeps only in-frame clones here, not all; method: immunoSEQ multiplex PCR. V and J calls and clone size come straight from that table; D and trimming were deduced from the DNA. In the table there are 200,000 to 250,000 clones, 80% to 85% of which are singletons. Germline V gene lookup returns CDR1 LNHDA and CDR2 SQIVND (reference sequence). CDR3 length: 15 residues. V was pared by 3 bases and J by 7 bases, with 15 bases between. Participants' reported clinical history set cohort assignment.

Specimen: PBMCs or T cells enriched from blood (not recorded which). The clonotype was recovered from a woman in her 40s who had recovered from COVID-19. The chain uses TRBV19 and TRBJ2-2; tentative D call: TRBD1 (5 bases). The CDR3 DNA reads TGTGCCAGTAGTATTCGTCAGGGTACAAACGGGGAGCTGTTTTTT. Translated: CASSIRQGTNGELFF.